Following are 16 T cell receptor beta chains from one sample sequenced in a study of blood T cell repertoires in COVID-19. The table came from immunoSEQ multiplex PCR; TCRdb's copy has only in-frame clones and leaves some out. The sample has 200,000 to 250,000 clones; over 75% are singletons. Sequencing was carried out using peripheral blood. Receptors were obtained from a woman in her sixties or seventies with COVID-19, enrolled during active disease.

In this sample, this clone turned up once. The V call is TRBV19, the J call TRBJ1-6; 8 bases line up with TRBD1. V trimming: 7 bases; J trimming: 5 bases; junction bases outside the gene matches: 7. This CDR3 is built from 15 residues. The germline V gene has CDR1 LNHDA and CDR2 SQIVND (reference sequence). The CDR3: CASKPGGRNNSPLHF. The CDR3 region has the DNA TGTGCCAGTAAGCCAGGGGGCCGAAATAATTCACCCCTCCACTTT.

The genes are TRBV5-1 and TRBJ1-3, with a tentative D call TRBD1 (5 bases). Per germline, CDR1 SGHRS and CDR2 YFSETQ. The CDR3 runs to 17 residues. The V and J ends lost 7 bases and 2 bases respectively, with 22 bases between them. The CDR3 DNA is TGCGCCAGCCACGGCGGAGAAGGGGCAGCCACTGGAAACACCATATATTTT. This encodes CASHGGEGAATGNTIYF.

Only a few counts were recorded for this clone. The J gene is TRBJ2-7, the V gene TRBV4-2, with D maybe TRBD1 (5 bases). Trimming removed 0 bases at V and 3 bases at J, with 12 bases between. CDR3 size: 15 residues. CDR1 is LGHNA, CDR2 YNFKEQ, per germline. The CDR3 DNA reads TGTGCCAGCAGCCAAGATGTAAGGCAGGGCTACGAGCAGTACTTC. Translated: CASSQDVRQGYEQYF.

In regard to this clone: Other DNA sequences in the same sample also yield this CDR3. The gene calls are TRBV18 and TRBJ1-5, with D perhaps matching TRBD1 (6 bases). The germline V and J ends were trimmed by 3 bases and 4 bases, with 10 bases remaining between them. Germline lookup yields CDR1 KGHSH and CDR2 LQKENI. The CDR3 runs 14 residues. The chain's CDR3 is CASSPGQQNQPQHF. CDR3 in DNA: TGTGCCAGCTCACCCGGACAGCAGAATCAGCCCCAGCATTTT.

The chain couples TRBV10-3 to TRBJ2-1; 9 bases align to TRBD2. Germline V gives CDR1 ENHRY, CDR2 SYGVKD. V lost 6 bases and J lost 5; bases outside the gene matches: 5. This CDR3 comprises 14 residues. CDR3 region: CAIRLASGNNEQFF. In DNA, the CDR3 is TGTGCCATCAGGTTGGCTAGCGGGAACAATGAGCAGTTCTTC.

This clone was counted once. The CDR3 DNA sequence: TGTGCCAGCAGCTCCGACAGGGGTCTGCCTAGGGAGCAGTACTTC. Translated, it gives CASSSDRGLPREQYF. This sequence joins TRBV7-2 and TRBJ2-7, with 8 bases fitting TRBD1. Germline CDR1 is SGHTA and CDR2 is FQGNSA. The J segment lost 7 bases and the V segment lost 4 bases, leaving 12 bases of the junction unmatched. This CDR3 has 15 amino acids.

The chain uses TRBV7-2 and TRBJ2-7; tentative D call: TRBD1 (5 bases). Per germline, CDR1 SGHTA and CDR2 FQGNSA. V was shortened by 5 bases and J by 5 bases, with 10 bases between the two germline ends. The CDR3 extends over 12 amino acids. The CDR3 DNA sequence: TGTGCCAGCAGCGACAGAGTCAACGAGCAGTACTTC. Protein sequence: CASSDRVNEQYF.

This chain joins TRBV3-1 (or the pseudogene TRBV3-2) and TRBJ1-2; D remains unclear. This CDR3 has 15 residues. Germline V gives CDR1 LGHDT, CDR2 YNNKEL (reference sequence). V was cut by 5 bases and J by 11 bases, with 24 bases left in between. CDR3 loop: CASSGRTAGPPRYTF. The CDR3 nucleotides read TGTGCCAGCAGCGGACGGACGGCGGGTCCCCCGCGGTACACCTTC.

This clone appeared a few times. J is TRBJ1-4 and V is TRBV3-1 (or the pseudogene TRBV3-2); possibly TRBD1 for D (5 bases). The CDR3 loop spans 14 amino acids. Germline V gene lookup returns CDR1 LGHDT and CDR2 YNNKEL (reference sequence). With 1 base removed from V and 14 bases from J, the gap between germline ends came to 17 bases. This chain's CDR3 is CASSQGEVRGLLFF. CDR3 DNA sequence: TGTGCCAGCAGCCAAGGCGAAGTTCGGGGGTTGCTGTTTTTT.

This clone was counted once. The chain joins TRBV27 to TRBJ1-5; no clear D gene. The CDR3 covers 14 residues. Germline values: CDR1 MNHEY, CDR2 SMNVEV (reference sequence). With 5 bases removed from V and 6 bases from J, the gap between germline ends came to 14 bases. Here the CDR3 reads CASSPLVGAQPQHF. DNA of the CDR3: TGTGCCAGCAGTCCCCTGGTCGGTGCTCAGCCCCAGCATTTT.

This clone has just a few counts. V and J are TRBV6-5 and TRBJ1-4; 8 bases map to TRBD1. This CDR3 is built from 13 residues. V lost 9 bases to trimming and J lost 3 bases; unmatched junction nucleotides: 3. Looked up from germline, CDR1 is MNHEY and CDR2 is SVGAGI. The CDR3 nucleotides read TGTGCCAGTACAGGGGGTGCTAATGAAAAACTGTTTTTT. Its translation is CASTGGANEKLFF.

The chain recombines TRBV6-2 or TRBV6-3 with TRBJ1-1; D gene ambiguous. CDR3 size: 13 residues. With 2 bases removed from V and 7 bases from J, the gap between germline ends came to 11 bases. Looked up from germline, CDR1 is MNHEY and CDR2 is SVGEGT. Written as DNA, the CDR3 is TGTGCCAGCAGTTACAGTGGCCTTCGTGAAGCTTTCTTT. It translates to CASSYSGLREAFF.

This chain's CDR3 is CASSLSGTIQETQYF. The CDR3 DNA reads as TGCGCCAGCAGCCTCTCCGGGACTATCCAAGAGACCCAGTACTTC. This rearrangement joins TRBV4-1 to TRBJ2-5, with 7 bases matching TRBD2. The length of the CDR3 is 15 residues. The ends lost 4 bases at V and 1 base at J; junction bases unmatched: 6. Germline values: CDR1 MGHRA, CDR2 YSYEKL.

This sequence joins TRBV19 and TRBJ1-2, with a weak D call TRBD1 (6 bases). Deletions cut 3 bases from V and 6 bases from J, with 17 bases between. CDR1 LNHDA and CDR2 SQIVND come from the germline V gene (reference sequence). The CDR3 has 15 residues. The CDR3, as DNA: TGTGCCAGTAGTATTTGGGGGCAAGCTTTCGATGGCTACACCTTC. It is translated as CASSIWGQAFDGYTF.

The J gene is TRBJ1-2, the V gene TRBV27; D ambiguous. CDR3 length equals 13 residues. Germline CDR1 is MNHEY and CDR2 is SMNVEV (reference sequence). V gave up 3 bases and J gave up 5 bases, with 10 bases separating them. CDR3: CASSFSAGYGYTF. The CDR3, as DNA: TGTGCCAGCAGTTTCTCCGCGGGATATGGCTACACCTTC.

The chain links TRBV4-3 to TRBJ1-1; D unclear. This CDR3 has 14 amino acids. CDR1 is LGHNA, CDR2 YSLEER, per germline. Trimming pared 0 bases from V and 7 bases from J, leaving 12 bases between. The chain's CDR3 is CASSQDMVRGEAFF. The CDR3 DNA follows: TGCGCCAGCAGCCAAGATATGGTTCGGGGTGAAGCTTTCTTT.